The next 32 T cell receptor beta chains were all read from a single sample in a study of beta chain features in type 1 diabetes. Reverse transcribing all isolated RNA meant expressed TCRB transcripts were sequenced. The repertoire was sequenced with immunoSEQ multiplex PCR; TCRdb's copy has only in-frame clones and lacks some. The sample contains around 120,000 clones, roughly 17% of which appear only once. These receptors' antigens are unknown. Study findings and constraints: When Type 1 diabetes patients were examined, their TCRB CDR3s proved moderately but significantly shorter in all four CD4+ subsets.

Sequencing used central memory CD4+ T cells from blood. These receptors were collected from a man in his late teens or twenties with type 1 diabetes.

V is TRBV9 and J is TRBJ2-7; D uncertain. The CDR3 contains 13 residues. Trimming stripped 0 bases from V and 7 bases from J, with 11 bases between. Germline values: CDR1 SGDLS, CDR2 YYNGEE. The CDR3 loop is CASSVDGVGEQYF. CDR3 bases: TGTGCCAGCAGCGTAGATGGAGTTGGAGAGCAGTACTTC.

The chain uses TRBV11-2 and TRBJ2-5; D remains ambiguous. From germline, CDR1 is SGHAT and CDR2 FQNNGV. V was pared by 1 base and J by 11 bases, with 14 bases between. This CDR3 comprises 13 residues. The CDR3 DNA follows: TGTGCCAGCAGCTTAGGGCAGGCCTCCTTTCAGTACTTC. This codes for CASSLGQASFQYF.

This sequence joins TRBV19 and TRBJ2-2, with D possibly TRBD2 on 5 matching bases. Trimming took 7 bases from V and 0 from J, leaving 9 bases between them. The CDR3 has 14 amino acids. CDR1 is LNHDA and CDR2 is SQIVND in the germline V gene (reference sequence). The CDR3 protein is CASIKRPNTGELFF. The CDR3 DNA follows: TGTGCCAGTATTAAGCGGCCGAACACCGGGGAGCTGTTTTTT.

This clone was observed a few times. The CDR3 sequence: CASSLMPSEFTF. The CDR3 DNA sequence: TGTGCCAGCAGCTTAATGCCATCGGAGTTCACCTTC. This chain links TRBV7-9 with TRBJ1-2; no reliable D call. V was clipped by 2 bases and J by 13 bases, with 14 bases between them. The CDR3 spans 12 residues. Germline V gives CDR1 SEHNR, CDR2 FQNEAQ (reference sequence).

In its sample, this clone was seen many times. The V call is TRBV7-2, the J call TRBJ2-1; 7 nucleotides line up with TRBD1. With 6 bases clipped from V and 7 bases from J, the junction kept 9 bases outside the gene matches. Germline loops: CDR1 SGHTA, CDR2 FQGNSA. CDR3 length equals 14 residues. CDR3 amino acids: CASRKTGSVNEQFF. The CDR3 nucleotides are TGTGCCAGCAGGAAGACAGGGTCGGTAAATGAGCAGTTCTTC.

The V gene is TRBV7-2, the J gene TRBJ1-1, with D perhaps matching TRBD1 (5 bases). CDR1 is SGHTA, CDR2 FQGNSA, per germline. The V and J ends lost 10 bases and 3 bases respectively, with 15 bases between them. The CDR3 totals 13 residues. The CDR3 loop is CATAVQGDTEAFF. The CDR3 coding sequence is TGTGCCACGGCCGTGCAAGGGGACACTGAAGCTTTCTTT. Full variable domain (remainder filled in from reference TRBV7-2 and TRBJ1-1): GAGVSQSPSNKVTEKGKDVELRCDPISGHTALYWYRQSLGQGLEFLIYFQGNSAPDKSGLPSDRFSAERTGGSVSTLTIQRTQQEDSAVYLCATAVQGDTEAFFGQGTRLTVV.

As concerns this clone: Other DNA sequences of this sample code for an identical CDR3. The chain carries TRBV20-1 and TRBJ1-1; possible D gene TRBD1, 5 bases. CDR3 length: 11 residues. Germline lookup yields CDR1 DFQATT and CDR2 SNEGSKA (reference sequence). V lost 6 bases and J 1 base, leaving 6 bases between the germline ends. CDR3 DNA: TGCAGTGCCAGGGAGAACACTGAAGCTTTCTTT. Its translation: CSARENTEAFF.

The rearrangement links TRBV5-1 to TRBJ1-2; D not resolved. Looked up from germline, CDR1 is SGHRS and CDR2 is YFSETQ. The V end was cut by 2 bases, the J end by 4 bases, with 6 bases between. The CDR3 is made up of 12 amino acids. In DNA, the CDR3 is TGCGCCAGCAGCTTCGGGCGCTATGGCTACACCTTC. It specifies CASSFGRYGYTF.

On this clone itself: This sequence is one base from a far larger clone and is likely a read error. The rearrangement links TRBV30 to TRBJ2-7; 7 positions match TRBD2. In germline, CDR1 is GTSNPN, CDR2 SVGIG (reference sequence). The V gene end was trimmed by 1 base and the J gene end by 2 bases; junction bases not matched to a gene: 11. This CDR3 is 16 amino acids long. CDR3 in amino acids: CAWSGHKASGTYEQYF. The CDR3 DNA is TGTGCCTGGAGTGGACACAAGGCTAGCGGCACCTACGAGCAGTACTTC.

This clone was counted between two and nine times. The rearrangement links TRBV30 to TRBJ2-1, with 10 bases aligning to TRBD2. This CDR3 has 16 residues. The V gene's germline CDR1 is GTSNPN and CDR2 SVGIG (reference sequence). With V trimmed by 0 bases and J by 5 bases, 7 bases remained unmatched. The CDR3 loop is CAWSVPRLAGDNEQFF. The DNA of the CDR3 is TGTGCCTGGAGTGTACCGCGGCTAGCGGGGGACAATGAGCAGTTCTTC.

About this clone itself: No DNA is shown, since the ends of the CDR3 on it are uncertain; the CDR3 is the one TCRdb lists. The rearrangement joins TRBV30 to TRBJ2-2; TRBD1 is taken as the D call from the table, unchecked against the DNA. Both ends counted, the CDR3 spans 15 residues. CDR1 is GTSNPN, CDR2 SVGIG, per germline (reference sequence). CDR3 sequence: CAWTETGGTPGSCFF.

The J gene is TRBJ1-3, the V gene TRBV28; D remains unclear. V was shortened by 3 bases and J by 7 bases, with 4 bases between the two germline ends. Germline CDR1 MDHEN, CDR2 SYDVKM. The CDR3 sequence is 11 residues long. The CDR3 DNA reads TGTGCCAGCAGTTTGACGAACACCATATATTTT. This encodes CASSLTNTIYF.

A remark on this clone: Other DNA variants within this sample encode the same CDR3. The chain recombines TRBV13 with TRBJ2-5, with TRBD2 matching 7 bases. Germline CDR1 reads PRHDT; CDR2 reads FYEKMQ (reference sequence). The length of the CDR3 is 15 residues. V shed 5 bases, J shed 3 bases, and the junction held 9 bases outside the gene matches. Here the CDR3 DNA reads TGTGCCAGCAGCCGCGGGGGTCGGCAGGAAGAGACCCAGTACTTC. Encoded protein: CASSRGGRQEETQYF.

This rearrangement joins TRBV18 to TRBJ2-7; D remains ambiguous. The CDR3 totals 13 residues. CDR1 and CDR2 (germline): KGHSH, LQKENI. V gave up 3 bases and J gave up 4 bases, with 10 bases separating them. This CDR3 reads CASSPPGPYEQYF. In DNA, the CDR3 is TGTGCCAGCTCACCCCCCGGGCCTTACGAGCAGTACTTC.

This chain uses TRBV28 with TRBJ2-7; D is uncertain. The germline V and J ends were trimmed by 4 bases and 4 bases, with 5 bases remaining between them. The CDR3 contains 11 residues. CDR1 is MDHEN and CDR2 is SYDVKM in the germline V gene. For the CDR3, the DNA is TGTGCCAGCAGTTCCTTGTACGAGCAGTACTTC. Translation gives CASSSLYEQYF. The full variable domain, completed using reference TRBV28 and TRBJ2-7, is DVKVTQSSRYLVKRTGEKVFLECVQDMDHENMFWYRQDPGLGLRLIYFSYDVKMKEKGDIPEGYSVSREKKERFSLILESASTNQTSMYLCASSSLYEQYFGPGTRLTVT.

This clone was detected only a few times. The rearrangement uses TRBV7-9 and TRBJ1-1; TRBD1 is a possible D gene (6 bases). The CDR3 contains 12 residues. The V gene lost 5 bases and the J gene lost 3 bases, with 7 bases spanning the gap. From germline, CDR1 is SEHNR and CDR2 FQNEAQ (reference sequence). CDR3 sequence: CASSPGDTEAFF. The CDR3 DNA sequence: TGTGCCAGCAGCCCAGGGGACACTGAAGCTTTCTTT.

This clone was counted a few times. The chain joins TRBV11-2 to TRBJ2-1; TRBD2 is a possible D gene (6 bases). From germline, CDR1 is SGHAT and CDR2 FQNNGV. CDR3 size: 17 residues. V lost 4 bases, J lost 0 bases, and 16 bases lay in between. This CDR3 reads CASSSLAGRGSYNEQFF. CDR3 sequence (DNA): TGTGCCAGCAGCTCTCTGGCGGGAAGAGGCTCCTACAATGAGCAGTTCTTC.

The chain uses TRBV18 and TRBJ1-2, with a tentative D call TRBD1 (5 bases). Looked up from germline, CDR1 is KGHSH and CDR2 is LQKENI. V lost 3 bases to trimming and J lost 3 bases, with 14 bases between them. The CDR3 contains 15 residues. CDR3 coding DNA: TGTGCCAGCTCACCGTCCAGGGAAGCGTACTATGGCTACACCTTC. Its translation is CASSPSREAYYGYTF.

In this sample, this clone turned up a few times. V usage is TRBV5-4 and J usage is TRBJ1-1; unclear D gene. This CDR3 comprises 15 residues. With 1 base removed from V and 1 base from J, the gap between germline ends came to 11 bases. Germline V lookup: CDR1 SGHNT, CDR2 YYREEE (reference sequence). In DNA, the CDR3 is TGTGCCAGCAGCTTGCCGCCCTGGGCGAACACTGAAGCTTTCTTT. Translation: CASSLPPWANTEAFF.

The rearrangement links TRBV7-2 to TRBJ2-5; no reliable D call. The CDR3 length is 11 residues. CDR1 SGHTA and CDR2 FQGNSA come from the germline V gene. V gave up 5 bases and J gave up 3 bases, with 4 bases separating them. The CDR3 region has the DNA TGTGCCAGCAGCCCAAAAGAGACCCAGTACTTC. Translation: CASSPKETQYF. The whole variable domain, remainder taken from reference TRBV7-2 and TRBJ2-5, is GAGVSQSPSNKVTEKGKDVELRCDPISGHTALYWYRQSLGQGLEFLIYFQGNSAPDKSGLPSDRFSAERTGGSVSTLTIQRTQQEDSAVYLCASSPKETQYFGPGTRLLVL.

The CDR3 coding sequence is TGTGCCAGCAGCAAGGGACAGGTTACAGATACGCAGTATTTT. Amino acids: CASSKGQVTDTQYF. The chain has TRBV7-8 and TRBJ2-3, with 8 bases aligning to TRBD1. J lost 3 bases, V lost 5 bases, and 4 bases had no gene match. The CDR3 spans 14 residues. Germline assignment: CDR1 SGHVS and CDR2 FQNEAQ.

There are a few counts of this clone. The rearrangement uses TRBV29-1 and TRBJ2-5, with a possible D match to TRBD2 (6 bases). Judging by the DNA end, TRBJ2-7 fits better; the J call may be wrong. This CDR3 is built from 13 residues. CDR1 is SQVTM, CDR2 ANQGSEA, per germline. The DNA of the CDR3 is TGCAGCGGTAAGAATCACGGGAGCTACGAGCAGTACTTC. The encoded protein is CSGKNHGSYEQYF.

This clone has just a few counts. The chain recombines TRBV27 with TRBJ2-7; D remains ambiguous. CDR1 MNHEY and CDR2 SMNVEV come from the germline V gene (reference sequence). This CDR3 spans 14 amino acids. Trimming left V 5 bases short and J 0 bases short, with 11 bases between. CDR3 amino acids: CASSPYPSSYEQYF. CDR3 coding DNA: TGTGCCAGCAGTCCCTACCCAAGCTCCTACGAGCAGTACTTC.

This clone was counted a few times. V usage is TRBV9 and J usage is TRBJ2-1; weak D call: TRBD1 (5 bases). There are 14 residues in the CDR3. V lost 4 bases to trimming and J lost 2 bases, with 10 bases between them. The germline CDR1 and CDR2 sequences are SGDLS and YYNGEE. The CDR3 bases are TGTGCCAGCAGCTTAGGGGCCGCCTACAATGAGCAGTTCTTC. As protein: CASSLGAAYNEQFF. Looking up the rest from reference TRBV9 and TRBJ2-1 gives the full variable domain: DSGVTQTPKHLITATGQRVTLRCSPRSGDLSVYWYQQSLDQGLQFLIQYYNGEERAKGNILERFSAQQFPDLHSELNLSSLELGDSALYFCASSLGAAYNEQFFGPGTRLTVL.

V gene TRBV30 combines with J gene TRBJ2-4; D is unclear. CDR3 length equals 11 residues. Germline V CDR1 and CDR2: GTSNPN, SVGIG (reference sequence). The V gene lost 0 bases and the J gene lost 7 bases, with 4 bases spanning the gap. CDR3 nucleotides: TGTGCCTGGAGTGTCACTAACATTCAGTACTTC. This gives the protein CAWSVTNIQYF.

The chain combines TRBV5-8 with TRBJ2-5, with D hard to call. V gave up 4 bases and J gave up 9 bases, with 10 bases separating them. This CDR3 is built from 11 residues. Germline CDR1 SGHTS, CDR2 YDEGEE. This CDR3 reads CASSRNEAQYF. The CDR3 region has the DNA TGTGCCAGCAGCCGTAACGAGGCCCAGTACTTC.

This clone was counted many times. This chain links TRBV14 with TRBJ1-1, with D uncertain. This CDR3 comprises 14 residues. Germline assignment: CDR1 SGHDN and CDR2 FVKESK. V was clipped by 4 bases and J by 4 bases, with 13 bases between them. The CDR3 loop is CASSLTLGGTEAFF. The CDR3 nucleotides are TGTGCCAGCAGCCTCACTCTGGGCGGCACTGAAGCTTTCTTT.

This clone was picked up many times. V gene TRBV13 combines with J gene TRBJ1-2; a possible D gene is TRBD1 (5 bases). V was cut by 2 bases and J by 8 bases, with 18 bases left in between. From germline, CDR1 is PRHDT and CDR2 FYEKMQ (reference sequence). CDR3 length equals 15 residues. CDR3 bases: TGTGCCAGCAGCTTACGTCAGGGTGAATTTGGAGGCTACACCTTC. This translates into CASSLRQGEFGGYTF.

This clone turned up a few times. This chain joins TRBV9 and TRBJ2-1; the match to TRBD1 covers 8 bases. The germline V gene has CDR1 SGDLS and CDR2 YYNGEE. CDR3 length equals 15 residues. With V trimmed by 3 bases and J by 9 bases, 11 bases remained unmatched. DNA for the CDR3: TGTGCCAGCAGCGCGCCCAGGGGGCTAGGGAGTGAGCAGTTCTTC. It is translated as CASSAPRGLGSEQFF.

This clone was detected only a few times. V gene TRBV30 combines with J gene TRBJ2-6; a weak D match, TRBD2 (5 bases). The CDR3 length is 15 residues. V was shortened by 4 bases and J by 2 bases, with 12 bases between the two germline ends. CDR1 is GTSNPN and CDR2 is SVGIG in the germline V gene (reference sequence). The CDR3 spells CAWIEGAAGANVLTF. The CDR3 DNA reads as TGTGCCTGGATCGAGGGTGCGGCTGGGGCCAACGTCCTGACTTTC.

The chain has TRBV7-3 and TRBJ2-3, with TRBD2 identical over 10 bases. From germline, CDR1 is SGHTA and CDR2 FQGTGA. The CDR3 length is 18 residues. The V gene end was trimmed by 1 base and the J gene end by 3 bases; junction bases not matched to a gene: 10. DNA for the CDR3: TGTGCCAGCAGCTTAAATAGCGGGGGGACTCTCTCAACAGATACGCAGTATTTT. Residues: CASSLNSGGTLSTDTQYF.

This chain connects TRBV18 to TRBJ2-7, with 11 positions matching TRBD2. Germline V gives CDR1 KGHSH, CDR2 LQKENI. The CDR3 has 15 residues. After removal of 1 base from V and 3 bases from J, the junction contained 2 bases not matched to a gene. CDR3 loop: CASSPLTSGSYEQYF. Here the CDR3 DNA reads TGTGCCAGCTCACCACTAACTAGCGGGAGCTACGAGCAGTACTTC.